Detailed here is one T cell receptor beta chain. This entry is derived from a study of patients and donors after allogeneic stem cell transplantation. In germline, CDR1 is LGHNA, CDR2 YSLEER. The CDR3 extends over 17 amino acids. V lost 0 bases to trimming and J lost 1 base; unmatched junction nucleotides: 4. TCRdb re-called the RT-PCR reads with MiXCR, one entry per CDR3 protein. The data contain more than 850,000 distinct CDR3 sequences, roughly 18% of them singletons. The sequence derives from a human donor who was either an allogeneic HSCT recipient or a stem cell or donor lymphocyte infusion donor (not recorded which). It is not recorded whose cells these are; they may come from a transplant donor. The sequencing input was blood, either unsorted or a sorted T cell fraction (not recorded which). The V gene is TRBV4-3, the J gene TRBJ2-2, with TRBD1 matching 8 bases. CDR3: CASSQDARGQNTGELFF. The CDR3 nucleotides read TGCGCCAGCAGCCAAGATGCCAGGGGGCAGAACACCGGGGAGCTGTTTTTT.